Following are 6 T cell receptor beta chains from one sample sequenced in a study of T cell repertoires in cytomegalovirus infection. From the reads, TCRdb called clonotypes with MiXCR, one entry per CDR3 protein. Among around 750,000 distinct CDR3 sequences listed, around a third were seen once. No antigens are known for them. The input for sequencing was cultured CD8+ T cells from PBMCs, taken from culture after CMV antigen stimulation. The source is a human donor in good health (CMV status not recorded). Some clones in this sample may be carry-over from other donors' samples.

The CDR3 region is CASSFQGGTGELFF. The CDR3 DNA is TGTGCCAGCAGCTTCCAGGGTGGCACCGGGGAGCTGTTTTTT. This rearrangement joins TRBV7-9 to TRBJ2-2, with D perhaps matching TRBD1 (5 bases). Germline-derived CDR1 and CDR2 are SEHNR and FQNEAQ (reference sequence). V was shortened by 3 bases and J by 4 bases, with 9 bases between the two germline ends. The CDR3 has 14 amino acids.

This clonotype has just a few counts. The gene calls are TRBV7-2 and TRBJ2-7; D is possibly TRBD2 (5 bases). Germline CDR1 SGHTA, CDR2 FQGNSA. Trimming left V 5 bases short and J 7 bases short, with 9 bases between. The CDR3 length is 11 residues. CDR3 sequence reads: CASSKRREQYF. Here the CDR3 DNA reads TGTGCCAGCAGCAAGAGGAGGGAGCAGTACTTC.

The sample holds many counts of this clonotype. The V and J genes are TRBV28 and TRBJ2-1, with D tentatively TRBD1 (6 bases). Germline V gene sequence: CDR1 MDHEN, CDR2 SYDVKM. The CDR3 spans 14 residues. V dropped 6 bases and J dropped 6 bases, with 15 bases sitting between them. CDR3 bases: TGTGCCAGCAGGCCTCCAGGGGTTACCAATGAGCAGTTCTTC. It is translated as CASRPPGVTNEQFF.

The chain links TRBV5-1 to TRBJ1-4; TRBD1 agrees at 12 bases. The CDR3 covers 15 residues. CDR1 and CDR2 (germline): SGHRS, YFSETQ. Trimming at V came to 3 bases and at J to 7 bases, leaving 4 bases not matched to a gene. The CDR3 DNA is TGCGCCAGCAGCTCGGGACAGGGGGCAGGTGAAAAACTGTTTTTT. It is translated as CASSSGQGAGEKLFF. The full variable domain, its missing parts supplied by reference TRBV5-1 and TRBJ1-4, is KAGVTQTPRYLIKTRGQQVTLSCSPISGHRSVSWYQQTPGQGLQFLFEYFSETQRNKGNFPGRFSGRQFSNSRSEMNVSTLELGDSALYLCASSSGQGAGEKLFFGSGTQLSVL.

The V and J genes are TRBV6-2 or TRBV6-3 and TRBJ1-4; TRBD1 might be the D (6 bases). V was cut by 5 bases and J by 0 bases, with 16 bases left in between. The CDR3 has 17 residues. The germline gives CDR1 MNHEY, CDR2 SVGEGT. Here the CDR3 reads CASSEGGNFATNEKLFF. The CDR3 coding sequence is TGTGCCAGCAGTGAAGGGGGGAACTTCGCAACTAATGAAAAACTGTTTTTT.

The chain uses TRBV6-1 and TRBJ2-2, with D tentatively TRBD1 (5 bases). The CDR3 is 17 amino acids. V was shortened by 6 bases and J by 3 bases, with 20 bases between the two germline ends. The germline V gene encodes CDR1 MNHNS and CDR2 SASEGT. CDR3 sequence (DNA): TGTGCCAGCAGGAACAATCGACAGCGTCTTTACACCGGGGAGCTGTTTTTT. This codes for CASRNNRQRLYTGELFF.